The clone carrying this T cell receptor (beta chain) has at least ten counts. The antigen is undetermined. This sample is drawn from a study of T cell repertoires in cytomegalovirus infection. At the level of the study: It was the public TCR beta signatures that indicated both CMV infection and matching HLA type. Findings of the study overall: There were HLA-C-restricted CMV-specific TCR beta clonotypes dominating the ex vivo response. Cumulated frequencies of public TCR beta families served to identify carriers of CMV plus the relevant HLA.

TCRdb independently ran MiXCR on the reads; one entry per CDR3 protein. Of about 110,000 distinct CDR3 sequences detected, around a tenth appear once; the ten largest clones hold approximately 33%. The CDR3 extends over 13 amino acids. Germline V CDR1 and CDR2: MNHEY, SMNVEV (reference sequence). Trimming stripped 5 bases from V and 9 bases from J, with 11 bases between. Sample: PBMCs, sequenced either directly or after in vitro stimulation (not recorded which). This sequence joins TRBV27 and TRBJ1-6; a possible D gene is TRBD1 (5 bases). The clonotype was recovered from a human donor in good health (CMV status not recorded). Some clones in this sample may be carry-over from other donors' samples. CDR3 coding DNA: TGTGCCAGCAGTGGGGGTAGTGGTTCACCCCTCCACTTT. This sequence encodes CASSGGSGSPLHF.